The 18 T cell receptor beta chains given below trace back to one sample, sequenced in a study of response to subunit inactivated influenza vaccine. TCRdb re-analysed the RT-PCR reads in MiXCR, keeping a single row per CDR3 protein. The sample contains 150,000 to 200,000 distinct CDR3 sequences, approximately 9.2% of which appear only once. This specimen consisted of non-naive T cells sorted from PBMCs, obtained on the day of vaccination. Every receptor here comes from a man in his forties or fifties who received an inactivated influenza vaccine.

This clonotype has at least ten counts. The chain carries TRBV6-2 or TRBV6-3 and TRBJ2-7, with 8 bases identical to TRBD2. CDR1 MNHEY and CDR2 SVGEGT come from the germline V gene. This CDR3 has 19 amino acids. V gave up 7 bases and J gave up 2 bases; unmatched junction bases: 22. CDR3 DNA sequence: TGTGCCAGCACTGGGTGGACGAGAAGAAGCGGGAGAGGCACCTACGAGCAGTACTTC. Protein: CASTGWTRRSGRGTYEQYF.

A word on this clonotype: A much larger clone is a single base away; this may be a read error. The chain links TRBV5-1 to TRBJ2-3, with a tentative D call TRBD2 (6 bases). CDR1 is SGHRS and CDR2 is YFSETQ in the germline V gene. The CDR3 totals 14 residues. The DNA for the CDR3 is TGCGCCGGCAGCTTGGCGGGGCTCGAGAATACGCAGTATTTT. Protein product: CAGSLAGLENTQYF.

This clonotype was recorded many times. V gene TRBV4-3 combines with J gene TRBJ1-4; D is perhaps TRBD1 (5 bases). Germline V CDR1 and CDR2: LGHNA, YSLEER. Trimming took off 1 base at V and 7 bases at J, with 16 bases between the two ends. The CDR3 length is 16 residues. CDR3 nucleotides: TGCGCCAGCAGCCAAGGGCAAGGATTCGGGGGTGAAAAACTGTTTTTT. Translating gives CASSQGQGFGGEKLFF.

Points on this clonotype: A read error is likely, as this CDR3 ends without the conserved phenylalanine or tryptophan. The chain is built from TRBV6-2 or TRBV6-3 and TRBJ2-7; 12 bases line up with TRBD2. The CDR3 runs to 15 residues. J gave up 7 bases and V 5 bases, and 9 bases lay outside the gene matches. Germline V gene data show CDR1 as MNHEY and CDR2 as SVGEGT. CDR3 residues: CASSPPGLAGREQYL. The CDR3 coding sequence is TGTGCCAGCAGTCCCCCGGGACTAGCGGGCAGGGAGCAGTACTTG.

This chain connects TRBV6-1 to TRBJ1-4, with a weak D call TRBD1 (5 bases). Between the trimmed V and J ends, which lost 6 bases and 7 bases, there was a span of 12 bases. The CDR3 length is 13 residues. The germline CDR1 and CDR2 sequences are MNHNS and SASEGT. The CDR3 DNA is TGTGCCAGCAGCCCTAGGGGAAGTGAAAAACTGTTTTTT. It translates to CASSPRGSEKLFF.

This clonotype was detected ten times or more. This chain joins TRBV3-1 and TRBJ1-1; D not resolved. Germline loops: CDR1 LGHDT, CDR2 YNNKEL (reference sequence). CDR3 length: 14 residues. Between the trimmed V and J ends, which lost 6 bases and 3 bases, there was a span of 14 bases. In nucleotides, the CDR3 is TGTGCCAGCAGGCACTCATCTGGGGACACTGAAGCTTTCTTT. Protein: CASRHSSGDTEAFF.

The chain recombines TRBV29-1 with TRBJ2-5; D is ambiguous. Trimming shortened V by 5 bases and J by 5 bases, and 15 bases separated the two germline ends. Germline CDR1 and CDR2: SQVTM and ANQGSEA. This CDR3 comprises 13 residues. The CDR3 nucleotides are TGCAGCGTTTCTTCGAGGCTTAGGGAGACCCAGTACTTC. This translates into CSVSSRLRETQYF.

In its sample, this clonotype was seen a few times. The chain employs TRBV7-2 and TRBJ1-1, with a tentative D call TRBD1 (5 bases). V was pared by 3 bases and J by 4 bases, with 12 bases between. CDR3 length: 14 amino acids. From germline, CDR1 is SGHTA and CDR2 FQGNSA. In nucleotides, the CDR3 is TGTGCCAGCAGCTTTGGTGGGCAGGGCACTGAAGCTTTCTTT. Residues: CASSFGGQGTEAFF.

This chain uses TRBV12-3 or TRBV12-4 with TRBJ1-6; 11 bases align to TRBD1. After removal of 6 bases from V and 7 bases from J, the junction contained 5 bases not matched to a gene. This CDR3 spans 15 amino acids. CDR3: CASSGQGAYNSPLHF. CDR3 in DNA: TGTGCCAGCAGCGGACAGGGGGCTTACAATTCACCCCTCCACTTT.

To note about this clonotype: This clone may be a read error of a much larger clone one base away. This chain links TRBV10-3 with TRBJ1-2; tentatively, D is TRBD1 (5 bases). This CDR3 is built from 13 residues. Germline V gene sequence: CDR1 ENHRY, CDR2 SYGVKD. The CDR3 region is CAVREDKSYGYTF. CDR3 sequence (DNA): TGTGCCGTCAGGGAAGACAAGTCCTATGGCTACACCTTC.

In its sample, this clonotype was seen a few times. The rearrangement uses TRBV19 and TRBJ2-3; possibly TRBD2 for D (6 bases). The CDR3 extends over 15 amino acids. Trimming removed 6 bases at V and 2 bases at J, with 15 bases between. Germline CDR1 LNHDA, CDR2 SQIVND (reference sequence). The CDR3 DNA sequence: TGTGCCAGTAGCCAGGACGGACTATCCACAGATACGCAGTATTTT. Its translation is CASSQDGLSTDTQYF.

This clonotype has more than one count but fewer than ten. The chain combines TRBV11-2 with TRBJ2-1; TRBD2 matches 12 bases. Looked up from germline, CDR1 is SGHAT and CDR2 is FQNNGV. With V trimmed by 1 base and J by 6 bases, 7 bases remained unmatched. CDR3 length: 17 amino acids. CDR3 loop: CASSLARLAGVSNEQFF. CDR3 bases: TGTGCCAGCAGCTTAGCTCGACTAGCGGGAGTTTCCAATGAGCAGTTCTTC. Filled out from reference TRBV11-2 and TRBJ2-1, the complete variable domain reads EAGVAQSPRYKIIEKRQSVAFWCNPISGHATLYWYQQILGQGPKLLIQFQNNGVVDDSQLPKDRFSAERLKGVDSTLKIQPAKLEDSAVYLCASSLARLAGVSNEQFFGPGTRLTVL.

Of note for this clonotype: This may be a read error, as it is one base from a much larger clone. The chain combines TRBV5-1 with TRBJ2-7, with D maybe TRBD2 (6 bases). This CDR3 is built from 15 residues. Germline values: CDR1 SGHRS, CDR2 YFSETQ. V was trimmed by 2 bases and J by 3 bases, leaving 15 bases between them. In nucleotides, the CDR3 is TGCGCCAGCAGCTTCGACCTAGCGCGGGTCTACGAGCAGTACTTC. Protein product: CASSFDLARVYEQYF.

Many counts were recorded for this clonotype. A junction end diverges from the germline sequence, so it may reflect a read error. The rearrangement links TRBV5-1 to TRBJ2-1, with 11 bases matching TRBD1. The CDR3 sequence is 15 residues long. Germline V lookup: CDR1 SGHRS, CDR2 YFSETQ. The CDR3 DNA follows: TGCGCCAGCAGTCCTTGGGACAGGGGGGGAGGCGAGCTGTTCTTC. Translating gives CASSPWDRGGGELFF.

This clonotype was seen many times. The chain combines TRBV20-1 with TRBJ1-3; 8 bases are shared with TRBD1. The length of the CDR3 is 16 residues. V shed 0 bases, J shed 3 bases, and the junction held 7 bases outside the gene matches. Germline-derived CDR1 and CDR2 are DFQATT and SNEGSKA (reference sequence). CDR3 nucleotides: TGCAGTGCTAGAGAAGTCCAGGGGGCCGATGGAAACACCATATATTTT. The encoded protein is CSAREVQGADGNTIYF.

The chain links TRBV30 to TRBJ1-1; D ambiguous. The germline V gene has CDR1 GTSNPN and CDR2 SVGIG (reference sequence). This CDR3 contains 14 residues. Trimming left V 0 bases short and J 6 bases short, with 14 bases between. DNA of the CDR3: TGTGCCTGGAGTGTGGTCTCAGAGGTCCCTGAAGCTTTCTTT. Its translation is CAWSVVSEVPEAFF. The variable domain in full, with the rest retrieved from reference TRBV30 and TRBJ1-1, is SQTIHQWPATLVQPVGSPLSLECTVEGTSNPNLYWYRQAAGRGLQLLFYSVGIGQISSEVPQNLSASRPQDRQFILSSKKLLLSDSGFYLCAWSVVSEVPEAFFGQGTRLTVV.

This clonotype appeared a few times. V and J are TRBV20-1 and TRBJ2-7; D perhaps matches TRBD2 (5 bases). Germline V gene lookup returns CDR1 DFQATT and CDR2 SNEGSKA (reference sequence). The CDR3 has 15 residues. Trimming cost V 0 bases and J 2 bases, with 14 bases left between them. The CDR3 here is CSARDIRTRPYEQYF. The CDR3 DNA reads TGCAGTGCTAGAGATATCAGGACTCGCCCCTACGAGCAGTACTTC.

The chain recombines TRBV7-2 with TRBJ2-2; D perhaps matches TRBD2 (6 bases). CDR3 length: 15 amino acids. Germline-derived CDR1 and CDR2 are SGHTA and FQGNSA. V was shortened by 0 bases and J by 7 bases, with 12 bases between the two germline ends. The CDR3 nucleotides are TGTGCCAGCAGCTTAGCGGGAGGACACGGCGGGGAGCTGTTTTTT. Protein sequence: CASSLAGGHGGELFF.